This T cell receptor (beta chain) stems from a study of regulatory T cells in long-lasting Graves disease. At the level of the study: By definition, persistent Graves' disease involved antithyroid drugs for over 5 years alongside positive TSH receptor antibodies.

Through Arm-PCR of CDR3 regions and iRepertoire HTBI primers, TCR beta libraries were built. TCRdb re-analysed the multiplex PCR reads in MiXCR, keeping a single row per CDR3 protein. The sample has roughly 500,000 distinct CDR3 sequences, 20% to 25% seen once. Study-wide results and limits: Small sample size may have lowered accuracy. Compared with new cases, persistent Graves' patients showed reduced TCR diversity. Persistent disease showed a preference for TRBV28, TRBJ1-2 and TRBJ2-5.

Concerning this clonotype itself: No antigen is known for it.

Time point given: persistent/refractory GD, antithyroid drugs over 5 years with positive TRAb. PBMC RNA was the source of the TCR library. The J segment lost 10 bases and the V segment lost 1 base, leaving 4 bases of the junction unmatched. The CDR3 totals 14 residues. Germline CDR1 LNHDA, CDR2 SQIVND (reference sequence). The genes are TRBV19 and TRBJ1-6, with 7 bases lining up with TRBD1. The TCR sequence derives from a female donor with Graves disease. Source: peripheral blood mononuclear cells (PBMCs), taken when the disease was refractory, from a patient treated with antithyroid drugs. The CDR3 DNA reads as TGTGCCAGTAGTATAGTGGCAGGGGGGTCACCCCTCCACTTT. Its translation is CASSIVAGGSPLHF.